This TCR beta chain originates from a study of cytomegalovirus exposure and HLA in healthy donors. The donors were part of the validation cohort of 120 or so subjects. That cohort was separate from the first cohort, which comprised 500 to 850 subjects. Comments on this clone: Its antigen is not known.

Study-level results: In vitro confirmation showed three CMV-associated chains to be CMV antigen specific.

Only in-frame clones appear in the TCRdb table, and some are missing; sequencing was by immunoSEQ multiplex PCR. Among 65,000 to 80,000 clones listed, roughly 94% were seen once. Sequencing was done on a sample of PBMCs. This TCR came from a woman between 18 and 29 years old in good health and CMV-seropositive.

CDR3 DNA: TGTGCCAGTACCATGGGGAGGGGATCCTACAATGAGCAGTTCTTC. Translation gives CASTMGRGSYNEQFF. This chain links TRBV19 with TRBJ2-1; TRBD2 matches at 7 bases. J lost 1 base, V lost 7 bases, and 7 bases had no gene match. CDR1 is LNHDA, CDR2 SQIVND, per germline (reference sequence). The CDR3 is 15 residues long.